Each of the 9 T cell receptor beta chains below was sequenced from the same sample in a study of cytomegalovirus exposure and HLA in healthy donors. PCR was performed using 60 Vbeta and 13 Jbeta primers. This table comes from immunoSEQ multiplex PCR, and its TCRdb copy is limited to in-frame clones, with some not included. Among tens of thousands of clones, roughly 63% were seen once, and the ten largest hold 15%. Sequencing used PBMCs. The source is a woman aged 40-49 years in good health and CMV-seropositive.

V is TRBV7-2 and J is TRBJ2-3; TRBD1 is a possible D gene (6 bases). V was shortened by 4 bases and J by 1 base, with 12 bases between the two germline ends. The length of the CDR3 is 15 residues. The germline CDR1 and CDR2 sequences are SGHTA and FQGNSA. The CDR3 region is CASSSWGPGTDTQYF. CDR3 DNA sequence: TGTGCCAGCAGCTCCTGGGGGCCAGGCACAGATACGCAGTATTTT.

The chain links TRBV27 to TRBJ2-7; TRBD2 might be the D (7 bases). With 5 bases removed from V and 6 bases from J, the gap between germline ends came to 17 bases. This CDR3 is built from 14 residues. Germline V gene lookup returns CDR1 MNHEY and CDR2 SMNVEV (reference sequence). The CDR3 reads CASSTVGGRIEQYF. The DNA of the CDR3 is TGTGCCAGCAGTACCGTCGGGGGGCGGATCGAGCAGTACTTC.

The chain links TRBV5-6 to TRBJ1-2, with D possibly being TRBD1 (6 bases). Germline V CDR1 and CDR2: SGHDT, YYEEEE. Trimming left V 0 bases short and J 5 bases short, with 11 bases between. The CDR3 is 14 residues long. DNA of the CDR3: TGTGCCAGCAGCTTGGATACAGGGAGATATGGCTACACCTTC. It is translated as CASSLDTGRYGYTF.

This clone was seen a single time. This chain links TRBV10-1 with TRBJ2-7; TRBD2 aligns across 9 bases. Germline V lookup: CDR1 WNHNN, CDR2 SYGVQD (reference sequence). This CDR3 region has 13 residues. Trimming at V came to 6 bases and at J to 1 base, leaving 1 base not matched to a gene. Written as DNA, the CDR3 is TGCGCCAGCAGGGCGGGAGGGTCCTACGAGCAGTACTTC. It is translated as CASRAGGSYEQYF.

V gene TRBV20-1 combines with J gene TRBJ2-7; D gene uncertain. Deletions cut 5 bases from V and 0 bases from J, with 5 bases between. Looked up from germline, CDR1 is DFQATT and CDR2 is SNEGSKA (reference sequence). This CDR3 contains 11 residues. CDR3 in DNA: TGCAGTGCTGGGCCCTCCTACGAGCAGTACTTC. It yields the protein CSAGPSYEQYF.

This clone was detected once. The J gene is TRBJ2-1, the V gene TRBV5-6, with D possibly TRBD2 on 6 matching bases. V was trimmed by 4 bases and J by 2 bases, leaving 13 bases between them. The V gene's germline CDR1 is SGHDT and CDR2 YYEEEE. This CDR3 has 15 amino acids. In DNA, the CDR3 is TGTGCCAGCAGCCGCCGGGAGAGGGCCTACAATGAGCAGTTCTTC. Translating gives CASSRRERAYNEQFF.

The chain joins TRBV11-2 to TRBJ1-1; possible D gene TRBD1, 5 bases. Germline loops: CDR1 SGHAT, CDR2 FQNNGV. The CDR3 is 16 amino acids. The V end lost 3 bases, the J end lost 0 bases, and 14 bases lay between the germline ends. CDR3 DNA sequence: TGTGCCAGCAGCTTCCTTGCAGGGCGGATGAACACTGAAGCTTTCTTT. It yields the protein CASSFLAGRMNTEAFF.

This chain links TRBV29-1 with TRBJ2-1, with TRBD1 matching over 8 bases. Germline V gene lookup returns CDR1 SQVTM and CDR2 ANQGSEA. The CDR3 runs 13 residues. Trimming took 7 bases from V and 7 from J; bases not matched to a gene: 9. CDR3 sequence: CSASRTGNNEQFF. CDR3 sequence (DNA): TGCAGCGCGTCCAGGACAGGGAATAATGAGCAGTTCTTC.

The V gene is TRBV6-5, the J gene TRBJ2-2, with TRBD1 as a possible D gene (6 bases). CDR3 length: 13 residues. Germline lookup yields CDR1 MNHEY and CDR2 SVGAGI. The V end lost 5 bases, the J end lost 4 bases, and 8 bases lay between the germline ends. The CDR3 loop reads CASSQGSTGELFF. The DNA for the CDR3 is TGTGCCAGCAGTCAGGGGAGCACCGGGGAGCTGTTTTTT.